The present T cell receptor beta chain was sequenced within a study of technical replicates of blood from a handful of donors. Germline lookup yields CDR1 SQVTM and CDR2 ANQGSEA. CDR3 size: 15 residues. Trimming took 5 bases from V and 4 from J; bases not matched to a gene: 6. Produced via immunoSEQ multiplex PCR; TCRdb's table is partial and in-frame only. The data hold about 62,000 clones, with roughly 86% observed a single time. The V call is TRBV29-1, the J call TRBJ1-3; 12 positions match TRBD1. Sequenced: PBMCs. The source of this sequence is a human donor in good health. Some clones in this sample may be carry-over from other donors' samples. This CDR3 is CSVPGQGASGNTIYF. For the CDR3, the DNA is TGCAGCGTTCCGGGACAGGGGGCGTCGGGAAACACCATATATTTT.